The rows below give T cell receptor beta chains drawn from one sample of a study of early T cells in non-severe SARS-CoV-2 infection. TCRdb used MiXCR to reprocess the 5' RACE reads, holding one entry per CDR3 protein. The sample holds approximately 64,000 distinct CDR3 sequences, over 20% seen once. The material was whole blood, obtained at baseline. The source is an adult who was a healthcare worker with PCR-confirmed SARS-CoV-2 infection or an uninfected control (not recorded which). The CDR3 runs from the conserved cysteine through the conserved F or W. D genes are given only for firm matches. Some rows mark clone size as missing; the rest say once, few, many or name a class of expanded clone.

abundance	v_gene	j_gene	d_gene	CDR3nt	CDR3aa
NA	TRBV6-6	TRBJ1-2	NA	TGTGCCAGCAGTTATTGGGAAGGCTATGGCTACACCTTC	CASSYWEGYGYTF
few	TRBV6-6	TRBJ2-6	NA	TGTGCCAGCAGTTACCGTATGGGGGCCAACGTCCTGACTTTC	CASSYRMGANVLTF
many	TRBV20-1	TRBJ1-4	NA	TGCAGTGCCCCACTCACTAATGAAAAACTGTTTTTT	CSAPLTNEKLFF
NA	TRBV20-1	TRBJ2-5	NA	TGCAGTGCGGGAAACCAAGAGACCCAGTACTTC	CSAGNQETQYF
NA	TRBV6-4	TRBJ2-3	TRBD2	TGTGCCAGCAGTGACGGTAGCGGGGGCGAGGCAGATACGCAGTATTTT	CASSDGSGGEADTQYF
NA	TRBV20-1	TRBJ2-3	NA	TGCAGTGCTAGAGATTCATCGGGACGCACAGATACGCAGTATTTT	CSARDSSGRTDTQYF
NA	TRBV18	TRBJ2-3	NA	TGTGCCAGCTCAGGACGAGTGTTTAGCACAGATACGCAGTATTTT	CASSGRVFSTDTQYF
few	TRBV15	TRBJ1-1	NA	TGTGCCACCAGCAGATACAGGGACACTGAAGCTTTCTTT	CATSRYRDTEAFF
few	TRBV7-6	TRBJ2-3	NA	TGTGCCAGCAGCTCCTCGGGACTTACCACAGATACGCAGTATTTT	CASSSSGLTTDTQYF
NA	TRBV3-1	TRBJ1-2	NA	TGTGCCAGCAGCCAACAGCAAAGGGGCTACACCTTC	CASSQQQRGYTF
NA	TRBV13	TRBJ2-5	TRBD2	TGTGCCAGCAATATTAGGTCGAGCGGGATCCAAGAGACCCAGTACTTC	CASNIRSSGIQETQYF
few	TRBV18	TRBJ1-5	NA	TGTGCCAGCTCACCGGCGGGGGAGCAGCCCCAGCATTTT	CASSPAGEQPQHF
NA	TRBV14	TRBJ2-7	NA	TGTGCCAGCAGCCAAGGCGGTTTCGTGAGCAGAGCCCGCCTCTACGAGCAGTACTTC	CASSQGGFVSRARLYEQYF
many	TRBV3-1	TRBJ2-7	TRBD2	TGTGCCAGCAGCCGGTTTGCCGGGGGGAACTCCTACGAGCAGTACTTC	CASSRFAGGNSYEQYF
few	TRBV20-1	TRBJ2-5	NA	TGCAGTGCTAGAGATCCCTCGGCGCAAGAGACCCAGTACTTC	CSARDPSAQETQYF
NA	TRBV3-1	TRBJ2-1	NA	TGTGCCAGCAGCCAAGAAGGAATCCAGCAGTTCTTC	CASSQEGIQQFF
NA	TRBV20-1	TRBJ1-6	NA	TGCAGTGCTAGAGAGGGGGCACACTATAATTCACCCCTCCACTTT	CSAREGAHYNSPLHF
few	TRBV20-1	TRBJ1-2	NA	TGCAGTGCTGAAGACAGGCTAGGGGGCTACACCTTC	CSAEDRLGGYTF
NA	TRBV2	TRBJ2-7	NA	TGTGCCAGCATGCGGGATACCTACGAGCAGTACTTC	CASMRDTYEQYF
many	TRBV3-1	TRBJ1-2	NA	TGTGCCAGCAGCCAAGCGGGGGCTGGCTACACCTTC	CASSQAGAGYTF
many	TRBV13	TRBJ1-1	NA	TGTGCCAGCAGCTTCGGACGGAACACTGAAGCTTTCTTT	CASSFGRNTEAFF
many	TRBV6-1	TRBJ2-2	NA	TGTGCCAGCAAGGAGGCGGGGAGCACCGGGGAGCTGTTTTTT	CASKEAGSTGELFF
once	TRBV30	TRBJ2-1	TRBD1	TGTGCCTGGAGTGCGGACTCAGGGGGTAATGAGCAGTTCTTC	CAWSADSGGNEQFF
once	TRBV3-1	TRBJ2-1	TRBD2	TGTGCCAGCAGCGCTACCAGCGGGGCCTACAATGAGCAGTTCTTC	CASSATSGAYNEQFF
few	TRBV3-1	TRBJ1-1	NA	TGTGCCAGCAGCTCCGAAGGAGGAAACACTGAAGCTTTCTTT	CASSSEGGNTEAFF
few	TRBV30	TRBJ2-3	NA	TGTGCCTGGAGAAATTCGCGGGGTCGATACTTAAGCACAGATACGCAGTATTTT	CAWRNSRGRYLSTDTQYF
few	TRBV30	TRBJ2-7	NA	TGTGCCTGGAGGGATTACAGTTACGAGCAGTACTTC	CAWRDYSYEQYF
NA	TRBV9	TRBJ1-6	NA	TGTGCCAGCAGCGTCGGTGATTCCTATAATTCACCCCTCCACTTT	CASSVGDSYNSPLHF
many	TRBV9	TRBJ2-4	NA	TGTGCCAGCAGCCCGATGGTAGCCAAAAACATTCAGTACTTC	CASSPMVAKNIQYF
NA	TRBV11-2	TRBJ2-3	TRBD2	TGTGCCAGCAGCTTAGAGGGCCCGGGAGGGGGATATAGCACAGATACGCAGTATTTT	CASSLEGPGGGYSTDTQYF
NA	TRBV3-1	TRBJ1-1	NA	TGTGCCAGCAGCCTCTCGACAGTGAACACTGAAGCTTTCTTT	CASSLSTVNTEAFF
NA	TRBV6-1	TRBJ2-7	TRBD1	TGTGCCAGCAGTGAAGCCGGGACAGGGGCCTACGAGCAGTACTTC	CASSEAGTGAYEQYF
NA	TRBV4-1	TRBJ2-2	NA	TGCGCCAGCAGCCAAATGGGAATCTACGGGGAGCTGTTTTTT	CASSQMGIYGELFF
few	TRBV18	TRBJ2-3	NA	TGTGCCAGCTCACTAGACGGGTTCACAGATACGCAGTATTTT	CASSLDGFTDTQYF
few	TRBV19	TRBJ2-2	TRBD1	TGTGCCAGTAAACGGTATACGACAGGGGAAAACACCGGGGAGCTGTTTTTT	CASKRYTTGENTGELFF
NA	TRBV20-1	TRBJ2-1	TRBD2	TGCAGTGCTCCGGGACTAGCGGGGTCCGCGTCCTACAATGAGCAGTTCTTC	CSAPGLAGSASYNEQFF
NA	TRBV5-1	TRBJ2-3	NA	TGCGCCAGCAGCACCGACAGACCCACAGATACGCAGTATTTT	CASSTDRPTDTQYF
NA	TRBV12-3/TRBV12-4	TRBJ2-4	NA	TGTGCCAGCAGTTCGAGGGAAAACATTCAGTACTTC	CASSSRENIQYF
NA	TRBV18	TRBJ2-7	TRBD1	TGTGCCAGCTCACCGGGACAGGCCAACTACGAGCAGTACTTC	CASSPGQANYEQYF
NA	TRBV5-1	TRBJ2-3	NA	TGCGCCAGCTGCAAAGCGCGGGCGGGCACAGATACGCAGTATTTT	CASCKARAGTDTQYF
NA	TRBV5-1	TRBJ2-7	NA	TGCGCCACGGTGAGGGTTGACTACGAGCAGTACTTC	CATVRVDYEQYF
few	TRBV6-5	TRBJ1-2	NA	TGTGCCAGCAGTTTCCGCCAGAGACCCACCAGTGGCTACACCTTC	CASSFRQRPTSGYTF
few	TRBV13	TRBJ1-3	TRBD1	TGTGCCAGCAGCGGAGTCACAGGGGTTCACTCTGGAAACACCATATATTTT	CASSGVTGVHSGNTIYF
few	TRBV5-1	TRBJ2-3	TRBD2	TGCGCCAGCAGCGGCCGGGAAAGCGGGGGAGGCACAGATACGCAGTATTTT	CASSGRESGGGTDTQYF
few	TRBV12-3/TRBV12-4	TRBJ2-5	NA	TGTGCCAGCCGGGGAGAGCAAGAGACCCAGTACTTC	CASRGEQETQYF
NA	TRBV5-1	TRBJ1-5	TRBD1	TGCGCCAGCAGTCCCGGGACAGTTAGCAATCAGCCCCAGCATTTT	CASSPGTVSNQPQHF
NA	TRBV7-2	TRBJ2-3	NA	TGTGCCAGCAGCTTATTTGGGGGGCCAAGAAGCACAGATACGCAGTATTTT	CASSLFGGPRSTDTQYF
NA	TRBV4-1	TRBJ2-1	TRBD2	TGCGCCAGCAGACAGATTAGCGGGAGAGGCAATGAGCAGTTCTTC	CASRQISGRGNEQFF
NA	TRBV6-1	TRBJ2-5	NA	TGTGCCAGCATTGAGGGGTCGGAGACCCAGTACTTC	CASIEGSETQYF
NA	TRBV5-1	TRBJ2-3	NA	TGCGCCAGCAGCATAGGACAAAGCACAGATACGCAGTATTTT	CASSIGQSTDTQYF
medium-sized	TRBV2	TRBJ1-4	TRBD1	TGTGCCAGCTCGACGGACAGGGCGACCTTTAATGAAAAACTGTTTTTT	CASSTDRATFNEKLFF
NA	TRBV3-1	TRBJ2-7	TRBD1	TGTGCCAGCAGCCTAGGGACAGGCTCCTACGAGCAGTACTTC	CASSLGTGSYEQYF
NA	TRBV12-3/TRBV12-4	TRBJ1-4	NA	TGTGCCAGCACGAGGGGAAACGAAAAACTGATTTTT	CASTRGNEKLIF
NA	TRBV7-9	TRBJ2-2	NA	TGTGCCAGCAGCCGCGGGGGCCTGAACACCGGGGAGCTGTTTTTT	CASSRGGLNTGELFF
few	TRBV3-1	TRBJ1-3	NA	TGTGCCAGCAGCCAAGATCACCGAAGCTCTGGAAACACCATATATTTT	CASSQDHRSSGNTIYF
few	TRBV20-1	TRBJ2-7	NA	TGCAGTGCTAGAGATCCTTTTGGGACAAGGTTTCACTTC	CSARDPFGTRFHF
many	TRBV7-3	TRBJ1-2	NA	TGTGCCAGCAGCTTAATGGGGGCCGGTGGCTACACCTTC	CASSLMGAGGYTF
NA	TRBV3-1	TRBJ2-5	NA	TGTGCCAGCAGCCCCGGGGCTACAGAGACCCAGTACTTC	CASSPGATETQYF
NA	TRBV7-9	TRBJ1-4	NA	TGTGCCAGCAGCCCTGTTGGGGCCGGGGAAAAACTGTTTTTT	CASSPVGAGEKLFF
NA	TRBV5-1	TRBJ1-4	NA	TGCGCCAGCAGCCCGGGACTCCCCTCAGGGGAAAAACTGTTTTTT	CASSPGLPSGEKLFF